This TCR beta chain was retrieved from a study of control samples from healthy donors and cancer patients. Sequencing was performed with immunoSEQ multiplex PCR; in TCRdb, only in-frame clones are kept and a portion is missing. The table includes around 110,000 clones, around 91% detected once. Germline loops: CDR1 SGHTA, CDR2 FQGTGA. This CDR3 spans 15 amino acids. V shed 5 bases and J 1 base; nucleotides not matched to a gene: 4. The clonotype comes from a woman in her fifties or sixties with colorectal cancer. The chain combines TRBV7-3 with TRBJ2-5, with 10 nucleotides matching TRBD1. Sequenced input: PBMCs. The CDR3 loop reads CASSLGQGVQETQYF. The CDR3, as DNA: TGTGCCAGCAGCCTAGGACAGGGGGTCCAAGAGACCCAGTACTTC.